The rows below give T cell receptor beta chains drawn from one sample of a study of Graves' ophthalmopathy and Graves' hyperthyroidism. TCRdb reprocessed the multiplex PCR reads via MiXCR and lists one record per CDR3 protein. The sample lists a few hundred thousand distinct CDR3 sequences, approximately 20% seen once, with roughly 1.6% in the top ten. Material for sequencing was peripheral blood. These receptors originate from a woman aged 18-29 years with Graves' ophthalmopathy. CDR3s include the opening cysteine and the closing phenylalanine or tryptophan. Each record gives: J gene, D gene, clone size, V gene, CDR3 DNA, CDR3 protein. A D gene is named only where the DNA matches it firmly. Not every row has a clone size; where given, it reads once, few, many or a size class.

j_call: TRBJ2-7; d_call: TRBD2; clone_size: -; v_call: TRBV2; cdr3_nt: TGTGCCAGCAGTCAACTAGCGGGAGGAATAGCCGAGCAGTACTTC; cdr3_aa: CASSQLAGGIAEQYF
j_call: TRBJ2-4; d_call: TRBD1; clone_size: many; v_call: TRBV11-2; cdr3_nt: TGTGCCAGCAGCTTAGATCCCCCGACAGGGTTTGACATTCAGTACTTC; cdr3_aa: CASSLDPPTGFDIQYF
j_call: TRBJ2-7; d_call: -; clone_size: many; v_call: TRBV7-2; cdr3_nt: TGTGCCAGCAGCTTAGGACAGGTCCGCGAGCAGTACTTC; cdr3_aa: CASSLGQVREQYF
j_call: TRBJ1-5; d_call: TRBD1; clone_size: many; v_call: TRBV3-1; cdr3_nt: TGTGCCAGCAGCCAAACAGGGGGTTTTCGGCCCCAGCATTTT; cdr3_aa: CASSQTGGFRPQHF
j_call: TRBJ2-6; d_call: -; clone_size: many; v_call: TRBV13; cdr3_nt: TGTGCCAGCAGCTTACGTCTGTCTGGGGCCAACGTCCTGACTTTC; cdr3_aa: CASSLRLSGANVLTF
j_call: TRBJ1-1; d_call: -; clone_size: many; v_call: TRBV12-3/TRBV12-4; cdr3_nt: TGTGCCAGCACCATCAGGAACACTGAAGCTTTCTTT; cdr3_aa: CASTIRNTEAFF
j_call: TRBJ2-7; d_call: TRBD2; clone_size: once; v_call: TRBV6-1; cdr3_nt: TGTGCCAGCAGTGAGGAGGCGGGAGGAAGCTACGAGCAGTACTTC; cdr3_aa: CASSEEAGGSYEQYF
j_call: TRBJ2-3; d_call: -; clone_size: many; v_call: TRBV5-1; cdr3_nt: TGCGCCAGCAGCTTTTCCCGACCCCGGGGCCCCACAGATACGCAGTATTTT; cdr3_aa: CASSFSRPRGPTDTQYF
j_call: TRBJ1-1; d_call: -; clone_size: many; v_call: TRBV10-3; cdr3_nt: TGTGCCACCCGCGGGGTCCCAATGAACACTGAAGCTTTCTTT; cdr3_aa: CATRGVPMNTEAFF
j_call: TRBJ2-7; d_call: -; clone_size: -; v_call: TRBV27; cdr3_nt: TGTGCCAGCAGTTTATTCCCGGGAAGCTCCTACGAGCAGTACTTC; cdr3_aa: CASSLFPGSSYEQYF
j_call: TRBJ2-7; d_call: -; clone_size: many; v_call: TRBV6-2/TRBV6-3; cdr3_nt: TGTGCCAGCAGTTACTCGAGCCAGGTCTCCTACGAGCAGTACTTC; cdr3_aa: CASSYSSQVSYEQYF
j_call: TRBJ2-7; d_call: -; clone_size: many; v_call: TRBV7-2; cdr3_nt: TGTGCCAGCAGCTTAGGACACATCTACGAGCAGTACTTC; cdr3_aa: CASSLGHIYEQYF
j_call: TRBJ1-2; d_call: -; clone_size: many; v_call: TRBV6-2/TRBV6-3; cdr3_nt: TGTGCCAGCAGTTACGAGGCCCACTATGGCTACACCTTC; cdr3_aa: CASSYEAHYGYTF
j_call: TRBJ2-2; d_call: -; clone_size: -; v_call: TRBV5-1; cdr3_nt: TGCGCCAGCAGCATGAGCGGGACAGGGAACACCGGGGAGCTGTTTTTT; cdr3_aa: CASSMSGTGNTGELFF
j_call: TRBJ1-2; d_call: TRBD1; clone_size: many; v_call: TRBV19; cdr3_nt: TGTGCCAGTAGTATCTCCCGGACAGGGGGGTATGGCTACACCTTC; cdr3_aa: CASSISRTGGYGYTF
j_call: TRBJ1-3; d_call: -; clone_size: many; v_call: TRBV12-3/TRBV12-4; cdr3_nt: TGTGCCAGCAGTTGGGGAGGGACGGTCTCTGGAAACACCATATATTTT; cdr3_aa: CASSWGGTVSGNTIYF
j_call: TRBJ1-4; d_call: TRBD1; clone_size: many; v_call: TRBV12-3/TRBV12-4; cdr3_nt: TGTGCCAGCAGTTCAGGACAGGGCTTGAATGAAAAACTGTTTTTT; cdr3_aa: CASSSGQGLNEKLFF
j_call: TRBJ2-2; d_call: -; clone_size: many; v_call: TRBV7-2; cdr3_nt: TGTGCCAGCAGCTTACAACAGAGCACCGGGGAGCTGTTTTTT; cdr3_aa: CASSLQQSTGELFF
j_call: TRBJ1-1; d_call: -; clone_size: -; v_call: TRBV14; cdr3_nt: TGTGCCAGCAGCCAAGGTTTCTGGGGCACTGAAGCTTTCTTT; cdr3_aa: CASSQGFWGTEAFF
j_call: TRBJ1-1; d_call: TRBD1; clone_size: many; v_call: TRBV5-1; cdr3_nt: TGCGCCAGCAGCCTCTGGACAGGGACAACTGAAGCTTTCTTT; cdr3_aa: CASSLWTGTTEAFF
j_call: TRBJ2-7; d_call: -; clone_size: -; v_call: TRBV2; cdr3_nt: TGTGCCAGCAAAGGAACGGAAACCTACGAGCAGTACTTC; cdr3_aa: CASKGTETYEQYF
j_call: TRBJ2-7; d_call: -; clone_size: -; v_call: TRBV6-2/TRBV6-3; cdr3_nt: TGTGCCAGCAGTTACCCTGCGTTGGACGAGCAGTACTTC; cdr3_aa: CASSYPALDEQYF